Below, 17 T cell receptor beta chains from the same sample are listed, as sequenced in a study of memory CD4+ T cells and cytomegalovirus serostatus (dated by TCRdb to the late 2010s). A FACSAria II was used to sort memory CD4+ T cells, defined as single viable CD3+CD4+CD8-CD45RO+ cells. Library preparation was by the immunoSEQ multiplex PCR assay. Sourced from immuneACCESS, this table was stored by TCRdb with only in-frame sequences that have V and J called. A share of the clones is absent; for the studies checked, an unresolved V gene accounts for under half, and the remainder has no known explanation. The sample includes under 80,000 clones, with more than 75% observed a single time. In total, the top ten clones hold over 0.7% of the sample. Sequenced: memory CD4+ T cells from blood. The source of these receptors is an adult in good health and CMV-seronegative.

DNA of the CDR3: TGTGCCAGCAGCTTATACTTAGGATCGGGCGGGAATGAAAAACTGTTTTTT. The encoded protein is CASSLYLGSGGNEKLFF. The chain uses TRBV7-8 and TRBJ1-4; D ambiguous. CDR1 and CDR2 (germline): SGHVS, FQNEAQ. V was cut by 2 bases and J by 5 bases, with 18 bases left in between. The CDR3 has 17 amino acids.

V gene TRBV6-5 combines with J gene TRBJ2-5, with D possibly being TRBD1 or TRBD2 (5 bases each). The ends were cut back, 8 bases at V and 7 bases at J, with 23 bases in the middle. CDR1 is MNHEY and CDR2 is SVGAGI in the germline V gene. This CDR3 contains 15 residues. The CDR3 nucleotides are TGTGCCAGCGGAGTGGGGACGGTGTATGCGGGGACCCAGTACTTC. As protein: CASGVGTVYAGTQYF.

This clone came up a few times. This chain uses TRBV19 with TRBJ2-2; 8 positions agree with TRBD2. Trimming cost V 4 bases and J 4 bases; bases outside gene matches: 5. The CDR3 consists of 15 residues. Germline V gene lookup returns CDR1 LNHDA and CDR2 SQIVND (reference sequence). The CDR3, as DNA: TGTGCCAGTAGTAACGCGGGGGGTGTCACCGGGGAGCTGTTTTTT. Its protein product is CASSNAGGVTGELFF.

CDR3 nucleotide sequence: TGTGCCAGCAGCATTCGACCCAATGAAAAACTGTTTTTT. This encodes CASSIRPNEKLFF. The V gene is TRBV7-3, the J gene TRBJ1-4; D unclear. Germline assignment: CDR1 SGHTA and CDR2 FQGTGA. Trimming removed 5 bases from V and 5 bases from J, with 9 bases in between. This CDR3 contains 13 residues.

The rearrangement joins TRBV19 to TRBJ2-7, with 7 bases matching TRBD2. V trimming: 3 bases; J trimming: 1 base; junction bases outside the gene matches: 12. From germline, CDR1 is LNHDA and CDR2 SQIVND (reference sequence). The CDR3 totals 17 residues. This CDR3 reads CASSMLGEGLLSYEQYF. The CDR3, as DNA: TGTGCCAGTAGTATGTTGGGGGAGGGCTTGTTGTCCTACGAGCAGTACTTC.

The gene calls are TRBV5-5 and TRBJ2-1, with a possible D match to TRBD1 (6 bases). Per the germline V gene, CDR1 is SGHKS and CDR2 is YYEKEE (reference sequence). Between the trimmed V and J ends, which lost 6 bases and 0 bases, there was a span of 13 bases. This CDR3 has 15 residues. The CDR3 coding sequence is TGTGCCAGCATAAGTGGGACAAGCTCCTACAATGAGCAGTTCTTC. It specifies CASISGTSSYNEQFF.

This chain's CDR3 is CASSPARGVYGYTF. In DNA, the CDR3 is TGTGCCAGCAGCCCGGCCAGGGGGGTCTATGGCTACACCTTC. V gene TRBV9 combines with J gene TRBJ1-2, with 7 bases lining up with TRBD1. Germline V gene sequence: CDR1 SGDLS, CDR2 YYNGEE. J was trimmed by 4 bases and V by 4 bases; bases with no gene match: 7. The length of the CDR3 is 14 residues.

This chain connects TRBV9 to TRBJ2-5; 8 bases agree with TRBD2. The CDR3 has 14 amino acids. V lost 3 bases and J lost 7; bases outside the gene matches: 8. The germline CDR1 and CDR2 sequences are SGDLS and YYNGEE. The CDR3 DNA sequence: TGTGCCAGCAGCGCTCGGGAGGGTCTGGGGACCCAGTACTTC. It yields the protein CASSAREGLGTQYF.

V is TRBV6-5 and J is TRBJ2-1; a weak D match, TRBD2 (5 bases). Germline V gives CDR1 MNHEY, CDR2 SVGAGI. V lost 8 bases to trimming and J lost 6 bases, with 14 bases between them. The CDR3 extends over 13 amino acids. The CDR3 here is CASRGGYSNEQFF. As DNA, the CDR3 is TGTGCCAGCCGCGGCGGGTACAGCAATGAGCAGTTCTTC.

The rearrangement uses TRBV5-6 and TRBJ2-3, with D unresolved. The CDR3 runs 14 residues. Trimming left V 0 bases short and J 2 bases short, with 7 bases between. CDR1 and CDR2 from the germline V gene are SGHDT and YYEEEE. This CDR3 is CASSLGSLTDTQYF. The CDR3 nucleotides are TGTGCCAGCAGCTTGGGCAGTCTCACAGATACGCAGTATTTT. Complete variable domain (other parts from reference TRBV5-6 and TRBJ2-3): DAGVTQSPTHLIKTRGQQVTLRCSPKSGHDTVSWYQQALGQGPQFIFQYYEEEERQRGNFPDRFSGHQFPNYSSELNVNALLLGDSALYLCASSLGSLTDTQYFGPGTRLTVL.

This rearrangement joins TRBV7-3 to TRBJ2-7; TRBD2 aligns across 7 bases. The germline CDR1 and CDR2 sequences are SGHTA and FQGTGA. The CDR3 is 16 residues long. The V and J ends lost 4 bases and 7 bases, in that order; junction bases with no gene match: 16. For the CDR3, the DNA is TGTGCCAGCAGCTCCAACCCGGGACTACAAGAGGATGAGCAGTACTTC. It yields the protein CASSSNPGLQEDEQYF.

The J gene is TRBJ2-1, the V gene TRBV30; TRBD2 aligns across 7 bases. This CDR3 is built from 13 residues. The J segment lost 9 bases and the V segment lost 1 base, leaving 6 bases of the junction unmatched. Germline V gene data show CDR1 as GTSNPN and CDR2 as SVGIG (reference sequence). The CDR3 DNA follows: TGTGCCTGGAGTGCAACCCAGCGGGGTGAGCAGTTCTTC. Protein: CAWSATQRGEQFF. Filled out from reference TRBV30 and TRBJ2-1, the complete variable domain reads SQTIHQWPATLVQPVGSPLSLECTVEGTSNPNLYWYRQAAGRGLQLLFYSVGIGQISSEVPQNLSASRPQDRQFILSSKKLLLSDSGFYLCAWSATQRGEQFFGPGTRLTVL.

The rearrangement uses TRBV2 and TRBJ2-1, with D hard to call. Germline V gene sequence: CDR1 SNHLY, CDR2 FYNNEI. Deletions cut 6 bases from V and 2 bases from J, with 8 bases between. The CDR3 is 13 amino acids. The CDR3 region is CASRGTTYNEQFF. The CDR3, as DNA: TGTGCCAGCAGGGGAACAACCTACAATGAGCAGTTCTTC.

The V gene is TRBV27, the J gene TRBJ1-1; no clear D. CDR1 is MNHEY, CDR2 SMNVEV, per germline (reference sequence). Trimming left V 4 bases short and J 0 bases short, with 9 bases between. The CDR3 contains 14 residues. CDR3 DNA: TGTGCCAGCAGTTCGCCCTCTATGAACACTGAAGCTTTCTTT. Residues: CASSSPSMNTEAFF.

This chain joins TRBV5-1 and TRBJ1-1; D remains ambiguous. The V gene lost 6 bases and the J gene lost 1 base, with 13 bases spanning the gap. The CDR3 is 14 residues long. Germline assignment: CDR1 SGHRS and CDR2 YFSETQ. The CDR3 reads CASTLGPSNTEAFF. DNA of the CDR3: TGCGCCAGCACCCTTGGACCGTCGAACACTGAAGCTTTCTTT.

The chain carries TRBV7-2 and TRBJ1-5; TRBD1 is a possible D gene (5 bases). Trimming left V 3 bases short and J 0 bases short, with 6 bases between. This CDR3 has 14 residues. Germline CDR1 is SGHTA and CDR2 is FQGNSA. Written as DNA, the CDR3 is TGTGCCAGCAGCTTGGGGACTAGCAATCAGCCCCAGCATTTT. It is translated as CASSLGTSNQPQHF.

CDR3 sequence: CASSEDWTGQYQPQHF. In DNA, the CDR3 is TGTGCCAGCAGTGAAGACTGGACAGGACAATATCAGCCCCAGCATTTT. The rearrangement joins TRBV2 to TRBJ1-5; the match to TRBD1 covers 7 bases. The trim removed 1 base at V and 5 bases at J, leaving 8 bases unmatched. Germline V gene data show CDR1 as SNHLY and CDR2 as FYNNEI. The CDR3 totals 16 residues.